These T cell receptor beta chains were read from a single sample in a study of blood T cell repertoires in COVID-19. Produced via immunoSEQ multiplex PCR; TCRdb's table is partial and in-frame only. The table has about 320,000 clones, about 83% seen once. Sequencing was performed on peripheral blood. Source of these receptors: a woman aged 45-65 years with acute or convalescent COVID-19. Each CDR3 is given with its conserved first and last residue. Fields, in order: clone size, V gene, J gene, D gene, CDR3 DNA, CDR3 protein. D genes are given only for firm matches. Rows may omit the clone size; those that give it use once, few, many or a size class.

few	TRBV7-2	TRBJ1-6	-	TGTGCCAGCAGCTATAAGGCGGGATCCTATAATTCACCCCTCCACTTT	CASSYKAGSYNSPLHF
-	TRBV11-2	TRBJ1-5	-	TGTGCCAGCAGCTTAGATGGGGGGGGTAGCAATCAGCCCCAGCATTTT	CASSLDGGGSNQPQHF
-	TRBV9	TRBJ2-3	-	TGTGCCAGCAGCGTAGGGGCCAGAGATACGCAGTATTTT	CASSVGARDTQYF
few	TRBV6-5	TRBJ1-2	-	TGTGCCAGCAGTTACTCTTCGGGAGGAGGCTACACCTTC	CASSYSSGGGYTF
-	TRBV30	TRBJ1-1	TRBD1	TGTGCCTGGAGTCCTGGGACAGAGAACACTGAAGCTTTCTTT	CAWSPGTENTEAFF
-	TRBV11-3	TRBJ2-1	-	TGTGCCAGCAGCTTATTGCCGGGGTCATCGTTGAATGAGCAGTTCTTC	CASSLLPGSSLNEQFF
-	TRBV3-1/TRBV3-2	TRBJ1-1	TRBD1	TGTGCCAGCAGCCAAGATCCGACAGGGTACACTGAAGCTTTCTTT	CASSQDPTGYTEAFF
once	TRBV7-9	TRBJ1-1	-	TGTGCCAGCAGCTTACAAGGCGGAAACACTGAAGCTTTCTTT	CASSLQGGNTEAFF
-	TRBV5-4	TRBJ1-2	-	TGTGCCAGCAGCATGGACAGATATGGCTACACCTTC	CASSMDRYGYTF
-	TRBV6-6	TRBJ2-1	TRBD1	TGTGCCAGCAGTTATCCGGACAGGGACAATGAGCAGTTCTTC	CASSYPDRDNEQFF
-	TRBV27	TRBJ1-1	-	TGTGCCAGCTGCCGATACAGGGACGCTGAAGCTTTCTTT	CASCRYRDAEAFF
-	TRBV4-3	TRBJ1-1	-	TGCGCCAGCAGCCAAGATCTGGGGGAGGTGGCTTTCTTT	CASSQDLGEVAFF
-	TRBV6-2/TRBV6-3	TRBJ1-1	-	TGTGCCAGCAGCCCGGGACTTAGGGACACTGAAGCTTTCTTT	CASSPGLRDTEAFF
-	TRBV7-2	TRBJ1-1	-	TGTGCCAGCAGCCACGGGGAAGTTCAAACTGAAGCTTTCTTT	CASSHGEVQTEAFF
-	TRBV30	TRBJ1-2	TRBD1	TGTGCCTGGAGTGTACAGGCAGGGGGCAACTATGGCTACACCTTC	CAWSVQAGGNYGYTF
-	TRBV13	TRBJ1-6	TRBD1	TGTGCCAGCAGCTTGGGGAACAGGGGATCACCCCTCCACTTT	CASSLGNRGSPLHF
-	TRBV5-5	TRBJ1-1	-	TGTGCCAGCATCCTGGGGCAGGTAAAAACTGAAGCTTTCTTT	CASILGQVKTEAFF
-	TRBV5-4	TRBJ2-3	-	TGTGCCAGCAGCAGGGGCCTACAGCCGAGCACAGATACGCAGTATTTT	CASSRGLQPSTDTQYF
-	TRBV18	TRBJ2-1	-	TGTGCCAGCTCACCACCATCCAGGGTTATTGGTGAGCAGTTCTTC	CASSPPSRVIGEQFF
-	TRBV11-2	TRBJ2-5	TRBD1	TGTGCCAGCAGCTTGGACAGGGTCCAAGAGACCCAGTACTTC	CASSLDRVQETQYF
-	TRBV30	TRBJ1-4	TRBD1	TGTGCCTGGAGTGGGGACAGGGGGCGAACTAATGAAAAACTGTTTTTT	CAWSGDRGRTNEKLFF
-	TRBV25-1	TRBJ2-1	TRBD1	TGTGCCAGCAGGGGGACAGGGTGGTGGGAGCAGTTCTTC	CASRGTGWWEQFF
-	TRBV10-1	TRBJ2-3	TRBD2	TGCGCCAGCAGGCCGGGACTAGGTTCGACAGATACGCAGTATTTT	CASRPGLGSTDTQYF
-	TRBV18	TRBJ2-1	TRBD2	TGTGCCAGCTCACCAAGACTAGCGGGGAACAATGAGCAGTTCTTC	CASSPRLAGNNEQFF
-	TRBV6-4	TRBJ1-5	-	TGTGCCAACCGGGACACAAATCAGCCCCAGCATTTT	CANRDTNQPQHF
-	TRBV10-3	TRBJ2-4	TRBD1	TGTGCCATCAGTGAACGTGGGACAGGGGGCCAAAACATTCAGTACTTC	CAISERGTGGQNIQYF
once	TRBV18	TRBJ2-7	TRBD1	TGTGCCAGCTCAACCGGACAGGGGGACGAGCAGTACTTC	CASSTGQGDEQYF
-	TRBV5-1	TRBJ1-2	-	TGCGCCAGCAGCTTGGGATTTTCGGAGCCGGGGAGCGATGGCTACACCTTC	CASSLGFSEPGSDGYTF
-	TRBV6-5	TRBJ2-1	-	TGTGCCAGCAGTTACTCGTTTAGAGGCAATGAGCAGTTCTTC	CASSYSFRGNEQFF
-	TRBV30	TRBJ2-7	TRBD2	TGTGCCTGGAGTGGTAGCGGGACCGAGCAGTACTTC	CAWSGSGTEQYF
few	TRBV7-9	TRBJ1-1	TRBD1	TGTGCCAGCAGGCCAAGGACAGGGAACACTGAAGCTTTCTTT	CASRPRTGNTEAFF
-	TRBV27	TRBJ1-5	TRBD1	TGTGCCAGCAGTCCCCGACAGGGAATTTTGTATAGCAATCAGCCCCAGCATTTT	CASSPRQGILYSNQPQHF
-	TRBV29-1	TRBJ1-4	TRBD1	TGCAGCGCCGGACAGGGAACACTTGAAAAACTGTTTTTT	CSAGQGTLEKLFF
-	TRBV5-4	TRBJ2-7	TRBD2	TGTGCCAGCAGCTTGGGGGGCGGGGGAGGCCTCGGGGAGCAGTACTTC	CASSLGGGGGLGEQYF
-	TRBV27	TRBJ1-5	-	TGTGCCAGCGGACCTTCGGACAGCAAGTATCAGCCCCAGCATTTT	CASGPSDSKYQPQHF
once	TRBV4-1	TRBJ2-2	TRBD1	TGCGCCAGCAGAACCGGGGACAGCGCGAACACCGGGGAGCTGTTTTTT	CASRTGDSANTGELFF
-	TRBV6-1	TRBJ2-4	-	TGTGCCAGCAGTGAAAGTTATGTGGGAGAAGGAAACATTCAGTACTTC	CASSESYVGEGNIQYF
-	TRBV5-4	TRBJ2-5	TRBD2	TGTGCCAGCAGCTTGAGCAGCGGGGGGGGAGAGACCCAGTACTTC	CASSLSSGGGETQYF
-	TRBV12-5	TRBJ1-1	-	TGTGCTAGTGGTTTGGCCTTTGGCGGGGCGCACACTGAAGCTTTCTTT	CASGLAFGGAHTEAFF
-	TRBV2	TRBJ2-3	-	TGTGCCAGCAACTTCGCCGCAGATACGCAGTATTTT	CASNFAADTQYF
-	TRBV14	TRBJ2-4	-	TGTGCCAGCGCTGGGCAAAACATTCAGTACTTC	CASAGQNIQYF
-	TRBV5-1	TRBJ1-1	TRBD1	TGCGCCAGCAGGACGGACAGGGACACTGAAGCTTTCTTT	CASRTDRDTEAFF
-	TRBV19	TRBJ1-3	-	TGTGCCAGTAGCACCGTTAACGCGGGGGGAAACACCATATATTTT	CASSTVNAGGNTIYF
-	TRBV3-1/TRBV3-2	TRBJ2-3	TRBD2	TGTGCCAGCAGCCGGGAGCGTGGGAGGGGAGATACGCAGTATTTT	CASSRERGRGDTQYF
-	TRBV6-2/TRBV6-3	TRBJ1-5	TRBD1	TGTGCCAGCAGTGACAGGGCTCTCAATCAGCCCCAGCATTTT	CASSDRALNQPQHF
-	TRBV4-3	TRBJ1-2	TRBD1	TGCGCCAGCAGCCAAGGACAGGGATATGGCTACACCTTC	CASSQGQGYGYTF
-	TRBV6-1	TRBJ1-1	-	TGTGCCAGCAGTGAAGCTAACTCGGGGAACACTGAAGCTTTCTTT	CASSEANSGNTEAFF
once	TRBV7-8	TRBJ1-2	TRBD1	TGTGCCAGCAGCCGGACAGGGTCAAATGGCTACACCTTC	CASSRTGSNGYTF
-	TRBV24-1	TRBJ2-5	-	TGTGCCACCAGTGAGGCGGGAACAGAGACCCAGTACTTC	CATSEAGTETQYF
-	TRBV19	TRBJ1-2	TRBD1	TGTGCCAGTAGTGCTACAGGGGGCCTAAACTATGGCTACACCTTC	CASSATGGLNYGYTF
-	TRBV2	TRBJ1-1	-	TGTGCCAGCACCCTAGAGCAGATTAACACTGAAGCTTTCTTT	CASTLEQINTEAFF
-	TRBV9	TRBJ2-1	-	TGTGCCAGCAGCGTGGGAAGCGGTACCTACAATGAGCAGTTCTTC	CASSVGSGTYNEQFF
once	TRBV5-8	TRBJ1-6	-	TGTGCCAGCAGCGGATTCAGGGGCCCCGGATCACCCCTCCACTTT	CASSGFRGPGSPLHF
-	TRBV5-1	TRBJ1-2	TRBD1	TGCGCCAGCGGGGTTGGACAGGCCCACTTTAACTATGGCTACACCTTC	CASGVGQAHFNYGYTF